This TCR beta chain originates from a study of CD8 T cells in Susac syndrome (dated by TCRdb to the late 2010s). Regarding the research as a whole: Repertoire sequencing was used to test whether CD8+ T cell activation and differentiation in Susac syndrome was antigen driven. Points the paper makes about the study in general: The number of individuals in the TCR sequencing and HLA analysis was recognized as being relatively small.

High-throughput TCR beta sequencing profiled peripheral blood CD8+ and CD4+ T cells from healthy donors, Susac syndrome patients and multiple sclerosis patients. The multiple sclerosis controls were treatment-naive patients whose relapsing-remitting disease, either stable or active, fulfilled the revised McDonald criteria. Bulk CD8+ and CD4+ T cells were purified magnetically by negative isolation, whereas CD8+ TEMRA cells were enriched by FACS. Blood was drawn into EDTA tubes, processed within 24 hours, and PBMCs were isolated by density gradient centrifugation. PBMCs intended for TCR sequencing were frozen in liquid nitrogen and were later thawed in a 37 degrees C water bath. A purity of at least 90% was achieved for sorted or isolated CD4+, CD8+ and CD8+ TEMRA cells. Of note for this clonotype: Its antigen is currently not known. Base qualities are not at hand, and no much larger clone is one base apart.

RNA was extracted using the RNeasy kit, and about 0.45 to 1 microgram was reverse transcribed with random hexamers. The immunoSEQ multiplex PCR assay, covering 54 Vbeta and 13 Jbeta segments, was used to amplify TCR beta CDR3 regions. PCR amplification bias was corrected by using a synthetic template baseline for primer optimization and computational correction. The source study handled its data this way. Reads were annotated to V, D and J genes per IMGT and analyzed with immunoSEQ Analyzer, keeping only productive sequences. Clonality was computed as one minus Shannon entropy normalized by log2 of the number of productive unique sequences. For each patient and control, public and private clones were evaluated among the 100 most prevalent clones. Clones were defined as Susac-specific if absent from the healthy and MS cohorts, from roughly 1,100 published viral clones and from other ImmuneACCESS disease sequences. TCRdb's own reprocessing of the public reads used fastp at Q25 and MiXCR and kept productive beta chains. All rows with the same CDR3 protein become a single entry with the most common DNA and genes. None of the V and J calls come from the authors' own analysis; TCRdb made them. The sample profile shows a few hundred thousand distinct CDR3 sequences; over 85% of them were found once. Of the sample, around 0.07% is held by the ten largest clones.

Trimming takes 0 bases from V and 4 bases from J, and the germline ends sit 10 bases apart. Including cysteine and phenylalanine, the CDR3 has 14 amino acids. CDR3 DNA only is kept here, 42 bases in frame from base 1. The germline V gene provides CDR1 SGDLS and CDR2 YYNGEE. Sequenced sample: CD4+ T cells from PBMCs. The chain is assembled from TRBV9 and TRBJ1-2, with no confidently assigned D gene. This TCR came from a human donor with multiple sclerosis. The CDR3 protein: CASSVGTVSYGYTF. The DNA sequence is as follows: TGTGCCAGCAGCGTAGGGACGGTTTCCTATGGCTACACCTTC.